These 29 T cell receptor beta chains were all obtained from the same sample, sequenced in a study of T-cell reconstitution after alpha-beta-depleted transplantation in children. TCRbeta library preparation incorporated unique molecular identifiers. TCRdb re-analysed the PCR reads in MiXCR, keeping a single row per CDR3 protein. The sample holds some 840,000 distinct CDR3 sequences; roughly 15% are singletons and the top ten take just under 5%. Sequenced here: PBMCs, mostly from graft donor cells, sampled 360 days after TCRalphabeta/CD19-depleted stem cell transplant. The receptors were sampled from a male patient aged 5 to 17 who had a stem cell transplant for acute lymphoblastic leukemia, so the T cells may come from the graft donor.

This chain uses TRBV29-1 with TRBJ1-1, with 8 bases identical to TRBD1. The length of the CDR3 is 15 residues. After removal of 2 bases from V and 4 bases from J, the junction contained 9 bases not matched to a gene. The germline V gene encodes CDR1 SQVTM and CDR2 ANQGSEA. The CDR3 DNA reads TGCAGCGTTGAAAACCCGCAGGGGGCGACCACTGAAGCTTTCTTT. Its protein product is CSVENPQGATTEAFF.

This clonotype was observed a few times. This chain joins TRBV15 and TRBJ2-7; D perhaps matches TRBD2 (5 bases). This CDR3 region has 16 residues. Germline V gene sequence: CDR1 LNHNV, CDR2 YYDKDF (reference sequence). Trimming took 0 bases from V and 3 from J, leaving 15 bases between them. In DNA, the CDR3 is TGTGCCACCAGCAGAGATATTGGTGGGAGAGGCTACGAGCAGTACTTC. Translating it yields CATSRDIGGRGYEQYF.

The chain recombines TRBV12-3 or TRBV12-4 with TRBJ1-4; D is unresolved. V was shortened by 6 bases and J by 0 bases, with 14 bases between the two germline ends. The CDR3 length is 16 residues. CDR3 sequence reads: CASRPRLSATNEKLFF. CDR3 in DNA: TGTGCCAGCAGGCCCCGACTGTCGGCAACTAATGAAAAACTGTTTTTT.

This clonotype was seen a handful of times. The chain employs TRBV29-1 and TRBJ2-1; D is uncertain. V was pared by 4 bases and J by 2 bases, with 6 bases between. In germline, CDR1 is SQVTM, CDR2 ANQGSEA. CDR3 length: 12 residues. The CDR3 is CSVVLAYNEQFF. CDR3 DNA: TGCAGCGTTGTTCTGGCCTACAATGAGCAGTTCTTC.

In its sample, this clonotype was seen a few times. The gene calls are TRBV20-1 and TRBJ2-3, with D maybe TRBD1 (6 bases). Per germline, CDR1 DFQATT and CDR2 SNEGSKA (reference sequence). The CDR3 is 16 residues long. Trimming stripped 0 bases from V and 4 bases from J, with 17 bases between. The CDR3 region has the DNA TGCAGTGCTAGAGATCAAGCTCGGACAGCGGCAGATACGCAGTATTTT. It translates to CSARDQARTAADTQYF.

In its sample, this clonotype was seen many times. V is TRBV12-3 or TRBV12-4 and J is TRBJ2-1; TRBD2 aligns across 8 bases. V was pared by 5 bases and J by 4 bases, with 7 bases of the junction left unmatched. This CDR3 is built from 15 residues. In DNA, the CDR3 is TGTGCCAGCAGTCCGACTAGCGCTTATTACAATGAGCAGTTCTTC. Amino acids: CASSPTSAYYNEQFF.

This clonotype was seen only a few times. This chain links TRBV15 with TRBJ2-5, with 7 bases fitting TRBD1. V shed 2 bases, J shed 4 bases, and the junction held 10 bases outside the gene matches. This CDR3 spans 16 amino acids. Germline-derived CDR1 and CDR2 are LNHNV and YYDKDF (reference sequence). The CDR3 loop reads CATSRSLISGGETQYF. CDR3 bases: TGTGCCACCAGCAGAAGCTTAATCTCAGGGGGAGAGACCCAGTACTTC.

This clonotype was counted ten times or more. Here the CDR3 DNA reads TGTGCCAGCAGTTTGAGGCACCATACGCAGTATTTT. Its translation: CASSLRHHTQYF. The rearrangement uses TRBV28 and TRBJ2-3; no firm D call. The CDR3 is 12 amino acids. CDR1 MDHEN and CDR2 SYDVKM come from the germline V gene. V was pared by 3 bases and J by 7 bases, with 8 bases between.

This clonotype was seen a handful of times. V is TRBV5-1 and J is TRBJ2-1; 8 nucleotides align to TRBD2. The germline V gene encodes CDR1 SGHRS and CDR2 YFSETQ. The length of the CDR3 is 16 residues. The trim removed 4 bases at V and 0 bases at J, leaving 6 bases unmatched. CDR3 sequence: CASSVLAASSYNEQFF. Here the CDR3 DNA reads TGCGCCAGCAGCGTACTAGCGGCAAGCTCCTACAATGAGCAGTTCTTC.

In this sample, this clonotype turned up a few times. The chain joins TRBV12-3 or TRBV12-4 to TRBJ1-3; 7 bases align to TRBD1. The V segment lost 7 bases and the J segment 4 bases; nucleotides outside the gene matches: 7. The CDR3 is 14 amino acids. This chain's CDR3 is CASIPRDRGNTIYF. CDR3 nucleotides: TGTGCCAGCATCCCTCGGGACAGAGGAAACACCATATATTTT.

This chain uses TRBV7-3 with TRBJ2-3; D is uncertain. The CDR3 has 14 amino acids. The V gene's germline CDR1 is SGHTA and CDR2 FQGTGA. Trimming stripped 1 base from V and 13 bases from J, with 18 bases between. CDR3 sequence reads: CASSLRAPPGPKYF. CDR3 DNA: TGTGCCAGCAGCTTAAGAGCCCCCCCAGGTCCCAAGTATTTT.

This clonotype has just a few counts. Here the CDR3 DNA reads TGTGCCAGCAGCTCCCCGACTAGCGGACTAAACACCGGGGAGCTGTTTTTT. It encodes CASSSPTSGLNTGELFF. The rearrangement links TRBV7-9 to TRBJ2-2, with 9 bases identical to TRBD2. This CDR3 spans 17 amino acids. Germline CDR1 and CDR2: SEHNR and FQNEAQ (reference sequence). Trimming took 4 bases from V and 2 from J; bases not matched to a gene: 8.

This clonotype was picked up many times. The chain uses TRBV25-1 and TRBJ2-7; D gene unclear. Trimming removed 1 base at V and 6 bases at J, with 19 bases between. Germline V gene data show CDR1 as MGHDK and CDR2 as SYGVNS. The CDR3 runs to 16 residues. The CDR3 loop reads CASSELKFPPLGEQYF. CDR3 sequence (DNA): TGTGCCAGCAGTGAATTAAAGTTCCCCCCTTTAGGCGAGCAGTACTTC.

This clonotype showed up just a few times. The V gene is TRBV12-3 or TRBV12-4, the J gene TRBJ1-4; D remains ambiguous. Trimming removed 2 bases from V and 1 base from J, with 11 bases in between. The CDR3 has 16 amino acids. CDR3 sequence: CASSLWAWGTNEKLFF. For the CDR3, the DNA is TGTGCCAGCAGTTTATGGGCGTGGGGAACTAATGAAAAACTGTTTTTT.

The V and J genes are TRBV18 and TRBJ2-7; D is undetermined. The CDR3 runs 14 residues. Germline V gene data show CDR1 as KGHSH and CDR2 as LQKENI. V was clipped by 4 bases and J by 4 bases, with 14 bases between them. The CDR3 nucleotides read TGTGCCAGCTCACATACCACGGTAGCTTACGAGCAGTACTTC. Translated: CASSHTTVAYEQYF.

Turning to this clonotype: The junction does not match germline at one end; this may be a read error. This sequence joins TRBV5-1 and TRBJ2-2; weak D call: TRBD1 (6 bases). CDR3 length equals 17 residues. Germline V CDR1 and CDR2: SGHRS, YFSETQ. CDR3 residues: CASSSPATGRNSGELFF. The CDR3 nucleotides read TGCGCCAGCAGCTCCCCCGCAACAGGGCGGAACTCCGGGGAGCTGTTTTTT.

The chain has TRBV7-9 and TRBJ1-4; TRBD1 might be the D (6 bases). The CDR3 contains 12 residues. Looked up from germline, CDR1 is SEHNR and CDR2 is FQNEAQ (reference sequence). Trimming shortened V by 6 bases and J by 8 bases, and 10 bases separated the two germline ends. CDR3 DNA: TGTGCCAGCAGGGTAGACAGGGAAAAACTGTTTTTT. The encoded protein is CASRVDREKLFF.

This clonotype was detected ten times or more. The V call is TRBV5-1, the J call TRBJ2-1; maybe TRBD2 (6 bases). V lost 0 bases and J 0 bases, leaving 16 bases between the germline ends. The CDR3 runs 18 residues. CDR1 is SGHRS and CDR2 is YFSETQ in the germline V gene. The CDR3 sequence: CASSLAKSGQSSYNEQFF. CDR3 bases: TGCGCCAGCAGCTTGGCCAAAAGCGGGCAGAGCTCCTACAATGAGCAGTTCTTC. Together with reference TRBV5-1 and TRBJ2-1, the CDR3 gives the full variable domain: KAGVTQTPRYLIKTRGQQVTLSCSPISGHRSVSWYQQTPGQGLQFLFEYFSETQRNKGNFPGRFSGRQFSNSRSEMNVSTLELGDSALYLCASSLAKSGQSSYNEQFFGPGTRLTVL.

This clonotype was seen more than once but under ten times. V is TRBV14 and J is TRBJ2-1; D is uncertain. Per germline, CDR1 SGHDN and CDR2 FVKESK. The CDR3 has 17 amino acids. CDR3 protein: CACSQEWIPDFYNEQFF. CDR3 DNA: TGTGCTTGCAGCCAAGAGTGGATCCCAGACTTCTACAATGAGCAGTTCTTC.

This clonotype appeared once. The chain has TRBV12-3 or TRBV12-4 and TRBJ1-2; 8 nucleotides line up with TRBD1. CDR3 length equals 16 residues. The J segment lost 1 base and the V segment lost 3 bases, leaving 7 bases of the junction unmatched. The CDR3 coding sequence is TGTGCCAGCAGTTTCGGCAGGGGGCGCAGTAACTATGGCTACACCTTC. Amino acids: CASSFGRGRSNYGYTF.

This rearrangement joins TRBV20-1 to TRBJ2-7; D unresolved. V lost 6 bases, J lost 2 bases, and 14 bases lay in between. In germline, CDR1 is DFQATT, CDR2 SNEGSKA (reference sequence). The CDR3 has 13 amino acids. CDR3 sequence reads: CSALFGIPYEQYF. CDR3 nucleotides: TGCAGTGCCCTGTTTGGGATCCCCTACGAGCAGTACTTC.

J is TRBJ1-2 and V is TRBV20-1; D might be TRBD1 (5 bases). Trimming pared 8 bases from V and 6 bases from J, leaving 22 bases between. Germline V gives CDR1 DFQATT, CDR2 SNEGSKA (reference sequence). The CDR3 length is 14 residues. The CDR3 nucleotides read TGCAGTCCCTTCGATGGGGCTCGTATTGATGGCTACACCTTC. Residues: CSPFDGARIDGYTF.

The gene calls are TRBV7-2 and TRBJ1-4, with D unclear. Trimming left V 5 bases short and J 11 bases short, with 15 bases between. CDR1 and CDR2 (germline): SGHTA, FQGNSA. The CDR3 runs to 13 residues. CDR3 nucleotides: TGTGCCAGCAGCGGTGCACGGGCCTCGAAACTGTTTTTT. This gives the protein CASSGARASKLFF.

This clonotype was picked up a small number of times. The chain carries TRBV25-1 and TRBJ1-2; D uncertain. This CDR3 spans 13 amino acids. The germline V gene has CDR1 MGHDK and CDR2 SYGVNS. The ends were cut back, 6 bases at V and 7 bases at J, with 15 bases in the middle. As DNA, the CDR3 is TGTGCCAGCAGACCGGGTCCTATCTTTGGCTACACCTTC. Amino acids: CASRPGPIFGYTF.

The rearrangement joins TRBV20-1 to TRBJ2-3; D uncertain. The CDR3 runs to 14 residues. Between the trimmed V and J ends, which lost 0 bases and 2 bases, there was a span of 9 bases. CDR1 is DFQATT, CDR2 SNEGSKA, per germline (reference sequence). In nucleotides, the CDR3 is TGCAGTGCTAGAGACGTGGGTTTCACAGATACGCAGTATTTT. Translated, it gives CSARDVGFTDTQYF.

The chain is built from TRBV2 and TRBJ1-2; 8 bases agree with TRBD1. V shed 6 bases, J shed 0 bases, and the junction held 3 bases outside the gene matches. The CDR3 length is 14 residues. Germline assignment: CDR1 SNHLY and CDR2 FYNNEI. CDR3 in DNA: TGTGCCAGCAGAATGGGACAGGCTAACTATGGCTACACCTTC. Its protein product is CASRMGQANYGYTF.

This clonotype was seen a handful of times. The chain has TRBV10-2 and TRBJ2-3, with 10 bases lining up with TRBD2. Germline V gives CDR1 WSHSY, CDR2 SAAADI. This CDR3 has 15 residues. V lost 10 bases, J lost 0 bases, and 7 bases stayed unmatched. The CDR3 nucleotides are TGCGCCATTATTAGGACTAGCGGTAGCACAGATACGCAGTATTTT. Its translation: CAIIRTSGSTDTQYF.

J is TRBJ1-6 and V is TRBV6-1; D unclear. CDR1 is MNHNS and CDR2 is SASEGT in the germline V gene. V dropped 7 bases and J dropped 6 bases, with 13 bases sitting between them. The CDR3 spans 14 residues. This CDR3 is CASKSRPLNSPLHF. CDR3 nucleotides: TGTGCCAGCAAGAGCCGCCCCCTTAATTCACCCCTCCACTTT.

The V call is TRBV9, the J call TRBJ2-6; D not certain. From germline, CDR1 is SGDLS and CDR2 YYNGEE. Trimming stripped 0 bases from V and 3 bases from J, with 7 bases between. The CDR3 has 15 residues. CDR3 in amino acids: CASSVALGGANVLTF. The CDR3 nucleotides are TGTGCCAGCAGCGTAGCCCTGGGTGGGGCCAACGTCCTGACTTTC.